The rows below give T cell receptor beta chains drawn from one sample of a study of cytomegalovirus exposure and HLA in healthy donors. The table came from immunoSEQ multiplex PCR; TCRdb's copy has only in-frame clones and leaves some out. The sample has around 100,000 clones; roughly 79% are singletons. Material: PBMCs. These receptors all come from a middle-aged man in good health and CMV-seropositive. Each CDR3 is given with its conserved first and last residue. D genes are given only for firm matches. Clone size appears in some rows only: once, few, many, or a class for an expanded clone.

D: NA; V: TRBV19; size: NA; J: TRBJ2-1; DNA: TGTGCCAGTAGTAGCAGGGGATGGTACAATGAGCAGTTCTTC; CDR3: CASSSRGWYNEQFF
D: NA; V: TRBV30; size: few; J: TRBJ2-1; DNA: TGTGCCTGGAGTGGAGGTGTACATGAGCAGTTCTTC; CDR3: CAWSGGVHEQFF
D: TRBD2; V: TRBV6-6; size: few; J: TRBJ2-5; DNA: TGTGCCAGCAGAAAACCTAGCGGCCAAGAGACCCAGTACTTC; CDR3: CASRKPSGQETQYF
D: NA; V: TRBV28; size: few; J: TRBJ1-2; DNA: TGTGCCAGCAGTTTGTTGGGCGAAACGAGCTACACCTTC; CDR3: CASSLLGETSYTF
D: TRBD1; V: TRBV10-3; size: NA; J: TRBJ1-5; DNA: TGTGCCATCACCGGGGACAGGGTAAGCAATCAGCCCCAGCATTTT; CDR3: CAITGDRVSNQPQHF
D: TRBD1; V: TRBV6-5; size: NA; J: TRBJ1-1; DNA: TGTGCCAGCAGTTCGGGACAGGGGCAAAGGACTGAAGCTTTCTTT; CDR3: CASSSGQGQRTEAFF
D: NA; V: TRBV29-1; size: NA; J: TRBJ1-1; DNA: TGCAGCGTGGCTGGGAGCCCTGTAGGTACTGAAGCTTTCTTT; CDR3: CSVAGSPVGTEAFF
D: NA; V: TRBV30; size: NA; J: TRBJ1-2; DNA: TGTGCCTTTACGGGTGCAGGGCAGCGGGTTGGCTACACCTTC; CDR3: CAFTGAGQRVGYTF
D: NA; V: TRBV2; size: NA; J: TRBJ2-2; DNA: TGTGCCAGTTCTGTGGCAGGGGTCACCGGGGAGCTGTTTTTT; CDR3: CASSVAGVTGELFF
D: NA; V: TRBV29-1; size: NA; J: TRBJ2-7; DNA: TGCAGCCTAGCTTGCGGGGGCCTCGGGACCTACGAGCAGTACTTC; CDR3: CSLACGGLGTYEQYF
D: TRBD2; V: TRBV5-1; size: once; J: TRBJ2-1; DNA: TGCGCCAGCACCCTCTCGGGGGGAGACTACAATGAGCAGTTCTTC; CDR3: CASTLSGGDYNEQFF
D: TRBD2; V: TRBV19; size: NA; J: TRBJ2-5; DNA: TGTGCCAGTGCCAGCGGGGCCCAATCGCAGGAGACCCAGTACTTC; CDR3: CASASGAQSQETQYF
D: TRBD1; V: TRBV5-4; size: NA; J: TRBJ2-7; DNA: TGTGCCAGCAGCTTGCCTGGACAGGGGGCTAACCACTACGAGCAGTACTTC; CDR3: CASSLPGQGANHYEQYF
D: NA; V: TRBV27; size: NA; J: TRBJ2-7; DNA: TGTGCCAGCAGTTTTTTGGGGCACGTTTGGGAGCAGTACTTC; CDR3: CASSFLGHVWEQYF
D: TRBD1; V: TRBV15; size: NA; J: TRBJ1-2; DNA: TGTGCCACCAGCAGTGGGCAGGGGGCTAACTATGGCTACACCTTC; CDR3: CATSSGQGANYGYTF
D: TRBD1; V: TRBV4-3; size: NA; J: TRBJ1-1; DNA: TGCGCCAGCAGCCAACGGTTGACAGGGGGGAACACTGAAGCTTTCTTT; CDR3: CASSQRLTGGNTEAFF
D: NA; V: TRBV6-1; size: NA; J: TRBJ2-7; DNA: TGTGCCAGCAGTGAACCGGTTAAAAGCTACGAGCAGTACTTC; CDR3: CASSEPVKSYEQYF
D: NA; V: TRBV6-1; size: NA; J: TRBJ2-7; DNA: TGTGCCAGCAAAAGGGGCCAGGGGAACTACGAGCAGTACTTC; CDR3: CASKRGQGNYEQYF
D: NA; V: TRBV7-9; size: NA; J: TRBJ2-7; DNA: TGTGCCAGCAGCCAGTCGACAGGCCCCTCCTACGAGCAGTACTTC; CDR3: CASSQSTGPSYEQYF
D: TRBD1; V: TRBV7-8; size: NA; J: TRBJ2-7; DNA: TGTGCCAGCAGCCGGGGACAGGTCTTCGGGGAGCAGTACTTC; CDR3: CASSRGQVFGEQYF
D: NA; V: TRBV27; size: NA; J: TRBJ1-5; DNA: TGTGCCAGCAGTTCGGGGGACCGTCAGCCCCAGCATTTT; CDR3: CASSSGDRQPQHF
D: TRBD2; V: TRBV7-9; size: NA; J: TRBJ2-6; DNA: TGTGCCAGCAGCCAACCGGGGGGGCGTGGGGCCAACGTCCTGACTTTC; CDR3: CASSQPGGRGANVLTF
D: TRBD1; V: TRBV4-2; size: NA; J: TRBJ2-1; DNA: TGTGCCAGCAGCCAAGGGACAGGGGAATACAATGAGCAGTTCTTC; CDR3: CASSQGTGEYNEQFF
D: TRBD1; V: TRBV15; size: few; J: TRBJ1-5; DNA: TGTGCCACCAGCAGGCTTCGACAGGGGCGCAATCAGCCCCAGCATTTT; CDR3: CATSRLRQGRNQPQHF
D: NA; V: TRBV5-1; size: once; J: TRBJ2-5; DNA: TGCGCCAGCAGCTTAGCAAGCGACCAAGAGACCCAGTACTTC; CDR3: CASSLASDQETQYF
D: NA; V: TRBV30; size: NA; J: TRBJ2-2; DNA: TGTGCCTGGAGTTCACTTTACACCGGGGAGCTGTTTTTT; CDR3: CAWSSLYTGELFF
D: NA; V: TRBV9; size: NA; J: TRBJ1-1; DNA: TGTGCCAGCAGCCAAGACCTAACGGGTGAAGCTTTCTTT; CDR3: CASSQDLTGEAFF
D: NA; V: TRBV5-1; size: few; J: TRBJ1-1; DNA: TGCGCCAGCAGCCCGCGCGAGGACGCGGGGACTGAAGCTTTCTTT; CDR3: CASSPREDAGTEAFF
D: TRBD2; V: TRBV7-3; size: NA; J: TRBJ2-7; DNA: TGTTCCAGCAGCCCGGGACTAGCGGGGGAGCAGTACTTC; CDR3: CSSSPGLAGEQYF
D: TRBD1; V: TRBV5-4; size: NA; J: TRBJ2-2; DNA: TGTGCCAGCAGCTCCGGGACAGGGGGCAGGAGCGGGGAGCTGTTTTTT; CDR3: CASSSGTGGRSGELFF
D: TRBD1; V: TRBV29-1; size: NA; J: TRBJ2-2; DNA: TGCAGCGCTGCCGGACAGGGGAACACCGGGGAGCTGTTTTTT; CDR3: CSAAGQGNTGELFF
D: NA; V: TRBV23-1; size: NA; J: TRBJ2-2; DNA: TGCGCCAGCAGTCAATCGGAGCAAAGAAGCACCGGGGAGCTGTTTTTT; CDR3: CASSQSEQRSTGELFF
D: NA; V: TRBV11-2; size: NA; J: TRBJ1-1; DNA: TGTGCCAGCAGCTTAGTCGGGGGCACTGAAGCTTTCTTT; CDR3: CASSLVGGTEAFF
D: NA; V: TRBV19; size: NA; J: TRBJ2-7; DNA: TGCGCCAGTAGCCCGAGCGGGCACCTTAACTACGAGCAGTACTTC; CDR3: CASSPSGHLNYEQYF
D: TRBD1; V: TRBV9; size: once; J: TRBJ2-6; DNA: TGTGCCAGCAGTCCGGGACAGGGGTCTGGGGCCAACGTCCTGACTTTC; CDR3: CASSPGQGSGANVLTF
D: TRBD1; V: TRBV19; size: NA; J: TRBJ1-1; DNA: TGTGCCAGTAGTATCACAGGGGTAGGCGCCACTGAAGCTTTCTTT; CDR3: CASSITGVGATEAFF
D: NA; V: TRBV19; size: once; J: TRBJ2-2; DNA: TGTGCCAGTGGGGGGTACACCGGGGAGCTGTTTTTT; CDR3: CASGGYTGELFF
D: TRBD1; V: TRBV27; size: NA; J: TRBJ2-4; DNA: TGTGCCAGCAGTTCCCCCGACAGGGAAAAAAACATTCAGTACTTC; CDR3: CASSSPDREKNIQYF
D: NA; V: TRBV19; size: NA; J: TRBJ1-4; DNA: TGTGCCATTACAGGGAACCCCATACCGACTAATGAAAAACTGTTTTTT; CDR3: CAITGNPIPTNEKLFF
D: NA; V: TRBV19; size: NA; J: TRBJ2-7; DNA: TGTGCCAGTAGCCGGCGGGCCAGCTCCTACGAGCAGTACTTC; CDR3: CASSRRASSYEQYF